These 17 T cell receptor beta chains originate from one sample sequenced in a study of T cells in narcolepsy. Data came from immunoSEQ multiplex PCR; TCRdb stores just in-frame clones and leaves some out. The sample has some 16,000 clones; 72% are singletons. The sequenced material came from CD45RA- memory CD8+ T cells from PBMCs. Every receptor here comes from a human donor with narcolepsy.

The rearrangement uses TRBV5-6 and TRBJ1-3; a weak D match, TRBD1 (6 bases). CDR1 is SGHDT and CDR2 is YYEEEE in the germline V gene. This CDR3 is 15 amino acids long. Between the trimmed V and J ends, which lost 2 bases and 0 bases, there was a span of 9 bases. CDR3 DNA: TGTGCCAGCAGCTTCAGGGGAGCCTCTGGAAACACCATATATTTT. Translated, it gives CASSFRGASGNTIYF. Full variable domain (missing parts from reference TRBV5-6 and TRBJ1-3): DAGVTQSPTHLIKTRGQQVTLRCSPKSGHDTVSWYQQALGQGPQFIFQYYEEEERQRGNFPDRFSGHQFPNYSSELNVNALLLGDSALYLCASSFRGASGNTIYFGEGSWLTVV.

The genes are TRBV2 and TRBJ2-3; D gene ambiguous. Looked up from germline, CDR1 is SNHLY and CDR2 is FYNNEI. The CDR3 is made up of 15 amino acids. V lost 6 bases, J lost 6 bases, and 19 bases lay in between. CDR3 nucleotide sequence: TGTGCCAGCAGCTTCCGACTCCTTCCCAATGATACGCAGTATTTT. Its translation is CASSFRLLPNDTQYF. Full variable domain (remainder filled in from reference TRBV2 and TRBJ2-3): EPEVTQTPSHQVTQMGQEVILRCVPISNHLYFYWYRQILGQKVEFLVSFYNNEISEKSEIFDDQFSVERPDGSNFTLKIRSTKLEDSAMYFCASSFRLLPNDTQYFGPGTRLTVL.

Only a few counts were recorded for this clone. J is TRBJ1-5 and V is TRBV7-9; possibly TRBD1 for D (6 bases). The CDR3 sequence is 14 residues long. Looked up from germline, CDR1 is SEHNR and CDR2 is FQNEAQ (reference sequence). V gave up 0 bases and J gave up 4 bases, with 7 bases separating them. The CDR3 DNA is TGTGCCAGCAGCTTAGCAGGGGGGAATCAGCCCCAGCATTTT. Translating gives CASSLAGGNQPQHF.

The CDR3 spells CASSLGGYNEQFF. In DNA, the CDR3 is TGTGCCAGCAGCTTAGGAGGCTACAATGAGCAGTTCTTC. V is TRBV11-3 and J is TRBJ2-1; D ambiguous. Germline V gives CDR1 SGHNT, CDR2 YENEEA. The V end was cut by 1 base, the J end by 3 bases, with 4 bases between. CDR3 length: 13 residues.

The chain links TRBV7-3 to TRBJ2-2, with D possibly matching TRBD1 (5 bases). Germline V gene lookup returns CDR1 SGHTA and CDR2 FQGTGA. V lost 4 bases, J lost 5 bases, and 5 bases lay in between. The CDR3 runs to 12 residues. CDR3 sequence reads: CASSSGTGELFF. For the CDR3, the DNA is TGTGCCAGCAGCTCAGGGACCGGGGAGCTGTTTTTT.

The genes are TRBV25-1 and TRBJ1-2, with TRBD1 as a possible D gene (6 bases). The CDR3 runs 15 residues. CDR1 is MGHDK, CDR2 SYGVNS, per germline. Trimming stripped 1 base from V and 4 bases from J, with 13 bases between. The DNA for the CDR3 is TGTGCCAGCAGTGAATCGGACAGAGAAATCTATGGCTACACCTTC. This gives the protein CASSESDREIYGYTF.

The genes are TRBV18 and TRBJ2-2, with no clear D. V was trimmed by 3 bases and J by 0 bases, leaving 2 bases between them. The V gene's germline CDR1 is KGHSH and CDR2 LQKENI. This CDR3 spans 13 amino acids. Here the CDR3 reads CASSPSNTGELFF. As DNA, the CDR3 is TGTGCCAGCTCACCTTCGAACACCGGGGAGCTGTTTTTT. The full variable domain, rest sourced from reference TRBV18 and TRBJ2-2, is NAGVMQNPRHLVRRRGQEARLRCSPMKGHSHVYWYRQLPEEGLKFMVYLQKENIIDESGMPKERFSAEFPKEGPSILRIQQVVRGDSAAYFCASSPSNTGELFFGEGSRLTVL.

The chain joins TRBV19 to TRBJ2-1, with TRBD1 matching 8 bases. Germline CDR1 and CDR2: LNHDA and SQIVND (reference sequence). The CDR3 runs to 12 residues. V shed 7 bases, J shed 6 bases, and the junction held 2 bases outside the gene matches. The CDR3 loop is CASTTGGNEQFF. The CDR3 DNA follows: TGTGCCAGTACTACAGGGGGCAATGAGCAGTTCTTC.

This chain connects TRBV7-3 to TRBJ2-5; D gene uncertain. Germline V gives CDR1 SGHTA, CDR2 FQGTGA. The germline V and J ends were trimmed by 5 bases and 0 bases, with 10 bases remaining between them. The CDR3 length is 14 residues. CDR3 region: CASSPPAYQETQYF. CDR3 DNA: TGTGCCAGCAGCCCGCCAGCGTACCAAGAGACCCAGTACTTC.

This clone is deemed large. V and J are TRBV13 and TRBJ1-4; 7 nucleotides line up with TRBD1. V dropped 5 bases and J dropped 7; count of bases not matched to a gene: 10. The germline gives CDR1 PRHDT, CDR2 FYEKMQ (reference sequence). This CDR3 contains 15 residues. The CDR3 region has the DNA TGTGCCAGCAGCCACCACGCAGGGGGGAGTGAAAAACTGTTTTTT. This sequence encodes CASSHHAGGSEKLFF.

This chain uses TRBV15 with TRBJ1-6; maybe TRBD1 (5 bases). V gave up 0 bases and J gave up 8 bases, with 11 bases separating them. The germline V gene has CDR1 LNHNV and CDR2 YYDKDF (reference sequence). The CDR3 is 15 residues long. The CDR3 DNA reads TGTGCCACCAGCAGAGATAGGCAGGGATATTCACCCCTCCACTTT. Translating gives CATSRDRQGYSPLHF.

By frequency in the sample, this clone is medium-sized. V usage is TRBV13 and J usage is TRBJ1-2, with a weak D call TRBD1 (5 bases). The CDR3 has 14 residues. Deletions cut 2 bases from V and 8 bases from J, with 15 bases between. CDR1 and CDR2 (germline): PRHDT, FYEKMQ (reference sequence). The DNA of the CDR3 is TGTGCCAGCAGCTTATCTTGGGGCGTTGAGGGCTACACCTTC. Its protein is CASSLSWGVEGYTF.

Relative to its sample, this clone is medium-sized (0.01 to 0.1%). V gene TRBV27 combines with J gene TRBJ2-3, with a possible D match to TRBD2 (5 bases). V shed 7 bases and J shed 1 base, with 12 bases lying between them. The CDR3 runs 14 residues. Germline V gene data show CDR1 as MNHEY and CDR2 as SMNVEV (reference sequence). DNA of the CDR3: TGTGCCAGCACGACCGGGGTAGGCACAGATACGCAGTATTTT. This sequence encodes CASTTGVGTDTQYF.

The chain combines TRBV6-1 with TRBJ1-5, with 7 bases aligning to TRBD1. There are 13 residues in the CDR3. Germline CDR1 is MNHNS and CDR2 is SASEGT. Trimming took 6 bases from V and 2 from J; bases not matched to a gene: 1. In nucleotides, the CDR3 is TGTGCCAGCAGCACAGGGGGCAATCAGCCCCAGCATTTT. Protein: CASSTGGNQPQHF.

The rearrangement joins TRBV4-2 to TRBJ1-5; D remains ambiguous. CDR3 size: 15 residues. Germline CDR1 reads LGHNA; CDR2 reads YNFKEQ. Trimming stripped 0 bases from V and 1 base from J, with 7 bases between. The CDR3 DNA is TGTGCCAGCAGCCAAGATAGGATGAGCAATCAGCCCCAGCATTTT. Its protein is CASSQDRMSNQPQHF.

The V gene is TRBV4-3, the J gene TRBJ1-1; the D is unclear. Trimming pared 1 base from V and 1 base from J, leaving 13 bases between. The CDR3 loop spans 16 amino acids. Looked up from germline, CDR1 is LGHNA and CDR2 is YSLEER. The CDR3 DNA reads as TGCGCCAGCAGCCAAGCGAGGGCAATTCCGAACACTGAAGCTTTCTTT. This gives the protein CASSQARAIPNTEAFF.

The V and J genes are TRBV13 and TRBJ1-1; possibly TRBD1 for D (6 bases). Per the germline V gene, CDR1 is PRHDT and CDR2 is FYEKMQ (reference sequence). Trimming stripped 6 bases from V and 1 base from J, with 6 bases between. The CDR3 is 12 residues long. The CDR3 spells CASRTGNTEAFF. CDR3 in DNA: TGTGCCAGCAGGACAGGGAACACTGAAGCTTTCTTT. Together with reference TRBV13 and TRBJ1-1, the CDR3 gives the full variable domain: AAGVIQSPRHLIKEKRETATLKCYPIPRHDTVYWYQQGPGQDPQFLISFYEKMQSDKGSIPDRFSAQQFSDYHSELNMSSLELGDSALYFCASRTGNTEAFFGQGTRLTVV.